These 21 T cell receptor beta chains came from one sample sequenced in a study of blood T cell repertoires in COVID-19. Sequenced by immunoSEQ multiplex PCR; TCRdb stores in-frame clones only, minus some. The sample has 390,000 or so clones; roughly four fifths are singletons. Sequenced material: PBMCs or T cells enriched from blood (not recorded which). All receptors come from a woman between 50 and 59 years old who had recovered from COVID-19.

The chain is built from TRBV9 and TRBJ2-1; 10 bases are a match to TRBD2. The J segment lost 8 bases and the V segment lost 8 bases, leaving 7 bases of the junction unmatched. Germline assignment: CDR1 SGDLS and CDR2 YYNGEE. This CDR3 has 13 amino acids. CDR3 amino acids: CASKREGRDEQFF. In DNA form, the CDR3 reads TGTGCCAGTAAGCGGGAGGGCCGCGATGAGCAGTTCTTC. Together with reference TRBV9 and TRBJ2-1, the CDR3 gives the full variable domain: DSGVTQTPKHLITATGQRVTLRCSPRSGDLSVYWYQQSLDQGLQFLIQYYNGEERAKGNILERFSAQQFPDLHSELNLSSLELGDSALYFCASKREGRDEQFFGPGTRLTVL.

The chain carries TRBV30 and TRBJ2-1; 9 bases are shared with TRBD2. After removal of 0 bases from V and 4 bases from J, the junction contained 7 bases not matched to a gene. This CDR3 comprises 16 residues. CDR1 is GTSNPN and CDR2 is SVGIG in the germline V gene (reference sequence). The CDR3 DNA reads as TGTGCCTGGAGTGTACGGGTAGCGGGGGTGTACAATGAGCAGTTCTTC. Translated: CAWSVRVAGVYNEQFF.

This chain connects TRBV5-1 to TRBJ1-1; D may be TRBD1 (6 bases). Germline V gene lookup returns CDR1 SGHRS and CDR2 YFSETQ. V lost 3 bases and J 0 bases, leaving 15 bases between the germline ends. CDR3 length equals 16 residues. In nucleotides, the CDR3 is TGCGCCAGCAGCTCGACAGGAGGCTCAATGAACACTGAAGCTTTCTTT. Amino acid sequence: CASSSTGGSMNTEAFF.

This chain uses TRBV19 with TRBJ1-5; 9 bases align to TRBD1. The germline CDR1 and CDR2 sequences are LNHDA and SQIVND (reference sequence). This CDR3 region has 15 residues. V lost 7 bases to trimming and J lost 1 base; unmatched junction nucleotides: 5. The CDR3 region is CASTPGQGSNQPQHF. DNA for the CDR3: TGTGCCAGTACCCCGGGACAGGGCAGCAATCAGCCCCAGCATTTT.

J is TRBJ1-5 and V is TRBV19; TRBD1 might be the D (5 bases). The CDR3 has 16 amino acids. The germline V gene encodes CDR1 LNHDA and CDR2 SQIVND (reference sequence). The V end was cut by 2 bases, the J end by 0 bases, with 11 bases between. The CDR3 sequence is CASSILQGNSNQPQHF. The CDR3 DNA sequence: TGTGCCAGTAGTATACTTCAGGGAAATAGCAATCAGCCCCAGCATTTT.

The chain combines TRBV18 with TRBJ2-7, with TRBD1 identical over 11 bases. V dropped 5 bases and J dropped 7; count of bases not matched to a gene: 10. CDR1 and CDR2 from the germline V gene are KGHSH and LQKENI. The CDR3 sequence is 15 residues long. The CDR3 DNA follows: TGTGCCAGCTCAAGCACTGGACAGGGGGCATGGGAGCAGTACTTC. Translated, it gives CASSSTGQGAWEQYF.

The V and J genes are TRBV18 and TRBJ1-1; D is unresolved. Germline loops: CDR1 KGHSH, CDR2 LQKENI. This CDR3 has 12 residues. Trimming cost V 3 bases and J 8 bases, with 10 bases left between them. The CDR3 protein is CASSPTLQEAFF. In DNA form, the CDR3 reads TGTGCCAGCTCACCCACATTGCAAGAAGCTTTCTTT. Using reference TRBV18 and TRBJ1-1 for the parts outside the CDR3, the full variable domain is NAGVMQNPRHLVRRRGQEARLRCSPMKGHSHVYWYRQLPEEGLKFMVYLQKENIIDESGMPKERFSAEFPKEGPSILRIQQVVRGDSAAYFCASSPTLQEAFFGQGTRLTVV.

This clone was picked up one time. J is TRBJ2-7 and V is TRBV20-1; 8 bases are shared with TRBD2. The CDR3 has 15 residues. Germline CDR1 is DFQATT and CDR2 is SNEGSKA (reference sequence). V trimming: 5 bases; J trimming: 6 bases; junction bases outside the gene matches: 15. The DNA of the CDR3 is TGCAGTGCTGGTGTGGCGGGGGGCCTCGTCAGCGAGCAGTACTTC. This encodes CSAGVAGGLVSEQYF.

The J gene is TRBJ1-3, the V gene TRBV7-9, with D unresolved. Germline V gene data show CDR1 as SEHNR and CDR2 as FQNEAQ (reference sequence). The CDR3 sequence is 16 residues long. With 2 bases removed from V and 0 bases from J, the gap between germline ends came to 11 bases. CDR3 DNA: TGTGCCAGCAGCTTAACTTCTGTGCCCTCTGGAAACACCATATATTTT. Translation gives CASSLTSVPSGNTIYF.

The chain combines TRBV7-2 with TRBJ2-3; TRBD2 matches 10 bases. The CDR3 runs 16 residues. V gave up 2 bases and J gave up 0 bases; unmatched junction bases: 2. The germline gives CDR1 SGHTA, CDR2 FQGNSA. CDR3 DNA: TGTGCCAGCAGCTTACTTAGCGGGAGGAGCACAGATACGCAGTATTTT. Its protein product is CASSLLSGRSTDTQYF.

The V call is TRBV7-6, the J call TRBJ2-1; possible D gene TRBD2, 5 bases. CDR3 length: 19 residues. V was trimmed by 5 bases and J by 6 bases, leaving 29 bases between them. The germline gives CDR1 SGHVS, CDR2 FNYEAQ. For the CDR3, the DNA is TGTGCCAGCAGCCTTAGTAGAGGCCCAGAGGACTGGAATGGCAATGAGCAGTTCTTC. It codes for CASSLSRGPEDWNGNEQFF.

Here the CDR3 reads CASSVLGSIDEQFF. The CDR3, as DNA: TGCGCCAGCAGCGTGCTCGGTAGTATCGATGAGCAGTTCTTC. J is TRBJ2-1 and V is TRBV10-2; D unresolved. This CDR3 is 14 amino acids long. Trimming stripped 6 bases from V and 8 bases from J, with 17 bases between. Germline V gene sequence: CDR1 WSHSY, CDR2 SAAADI.

This rearrangement joins TRBV7-2 to TRBJ1-3; D is perhaps TRBD1 (6 bases). The V gene lost 5 bases and the J gene lost 5 bases, with 19 bases spanning the gap. The V gene's germline CDR1 is SGHTA and CDR2 FQGNSA. This CDR3 is 16 amino acids long. The CDR3 nucleotides are TGTGCCAGCAGCGGGAGCCGGACAGTAGGGAGAAACACCATATATTTT. Translated: CASSGSRTVGRNTIYF.

The V and J genes are TRBV5-6 and TRBJ1-4; possibly TRBD1 for D (6 bases). Germline V gene sequence: CDR1 SGHDT, CDR2 YYEEEE. V dropped 5 bases and J dropped 1 base, with 9 bases sitting between them. This CDR3 is 14 amino acids long. The CDR3 sequence is CASSRDITNEKLFF. Written as DNA, the CDR3 is TGTGCCAGCAGTCGGGACATAACTAATGAAAAACTGTTTTTT.

The V call is TRBV7-3, the J call TRBJ1-1, with 9 nucleotides matching TRBD1. From germline, CDR1 is SGHTA and CDR2 FQGTGA. Germline trimming cut 4 bases from V and 1 base from J; bases unmatched to any gene: 13. CDR3 length: 18 amino acids. CDR3 sequence (DNA): TGTGCCAGCAGCTCGTCCGGAGGACAGGGGTTAAGGAACACTGAAGCTTTCTTT. Translated, it gives CASSSSGGQGLRNTEAFF.

This chain connects TRBV6-5 to TRBJ1-6; 7 bases match TRBD1. The germline CDR1 and CDR2 sequences are MNHEY and SVGAGI. Trimming took 5 bases from V and 5 from J; bases not matched to a gene: 3. The CDR3 length is 14 residues. For the CDR3, the DNA is TGTGCCAGCAGTCCCAGGGGGGATAATTCACCCCTCCACTTT. Translation: CASSPRGDNSPLHF.

This chain connects TRBV4-1 to TRBJ1-2; no reliable D call. V was pared by 4 bases and J by 1 base, with 13 bases between. The CDR3 consists of 15 residues. Germline assignment: CDR1 MGHRA and CDR2 YSYEKL. The CDR3 DNA reads TGCGCCAGCAGCCCCGGTCCCGGAGATAACTATGGCTACACCTTC. Translation: CASSPGPGDNYGYTF.

J is TRBJ1-1 and V is TRBV29-1, with 7 bases aligning to TRBD1. The V and J ends lost 8 bases and 7 bases, in that order; junction bases with no gene match: 10. Germline V lookup: CDR1 SQVTM, CDR2 ANQGSEA. This CDR3 region has 12 residues. This CDR3 is CSFGQALGEAFF. CDR3 nucleotide sequence: TGCAGCTTCGGACAGGCCCTAGGTGAAGCTTTCTTT.

This clone showed up just once. This chain uses TRBV3-1 (or the pseudogene TRBV3-2) with TRBJ2-3, with TRBD2 matching 7 bases. V was clipped by 0 bases and J by 1 base; unmatched bases: 1. Germline assignment: CDR1 LGHDT and CDR2 YNNKEL (reference sequence). This CDR3 contains 15 residues. CDR3 DNA: TGTGCCAGCAGCCAAGACGCGGGAGGCACAGATACGCAGTATTTT. This codes for CASSQDAGGTDTQYF.

This chain connects TRBV10-3 to TRBJ1-5; 8 bases match TRBD1. The germline V gene has CDR1 ENHRY and CDR2 SYGVKD. The CDR3 has 13 amino acids. With V trimmed by 6 bases and J by 5 bases, 3 bases remained unmatched. CDR3 DNA sequence: TGTGCCATCAGCGGACAGGGTGATCAGCCCCAGCATTTT. Amino acids: CAISGQGDQPQHF.

V gene TRBV23-1 combines with J gene TRBJ2-3, with D possibly matching TRBD2 (5 bases). TRBV23-1 is known as an ORF, though its function is uncertain. The CDR3 is 15 residues long. With 0 bases removed from V and 0 bases from J, the gap between germline ends came to 7 bases. The CDR3, as DNA: TGCGCCAGCAGTCAATCGGAGGACAGCACAGATACGCAGTATTTT. Its translation: CASSQSEDSTDTQYF.